These 13 T cell receptor beta chains were sequenced from one sample in a study of T cells in Graves' hyperthyroidism and ophthalmopathy. Amplification yielded TCR beta CDR3 regions, with RNA transcripts as the source. Primed by the HTBI set, a first-round RT-PCR was run on the TCR CDR3. TCRdb called the multiplex PCR reads again in MiXCR, with one record for every CDR3 protein. The sample contains over 500,000 distinct CDR3 sequences, 15% to 20% of which appear only once. The material sequenced was blood. These receptor sequences come from a woman in her 30s with Graves' ophthalmopathy.

This clonotype occurred a few times. V and J are TRBV19 and TRBJ2-1; D is unclear. The CDR3 runs 14 residues. CDR1 is LNHDA, CDR2 SQIVND, per germline (reference sequence). V lost 5 bases and J lost 7, with 15 bases in between. CDR3 sequence (DNA): TGTGCCAGTAGTGATGATCCGAGCCATAATGAGCAGTTCTTC. Translation: CASSDDPSHNEQFF.

The chain recombines TRBV7-9 with TRBJ1-1, with D tentatively TRBD1 (6 bases). CDR1 and CDR2 from the germline V gene are SEHNR and FQNEAQ (reference sequence). The length of the CDR3 is 14 residues. V was trimmed by 7 bases and J by 3 bases, leaving 15 bases between them. The CDR3 nucleotides are TGTGCCAGCACCTCCAGGGGCGAATACACTGAAGCTTTCTTT. Amino acid sequence: CASTSRGEYTEAFF.

This clonotype was counted many times. This chain uses TRBV2 with TRBJ1-5; 9 bases line up with TRBD1. Germline lookup yields CDR1 SNHLY and CDR2 FYNNEI. The CDR3 runs to 15 residues. V lost 6 bases, J lost 4 bases, and 7 bases stayed unmatched. The CDR3 DNA reads TGTGCCAGCAGGGCCGGGACAGGGAGAAATCAGCCCCAGCATTTT. It is translated as CASRAGTGRNQPQHF.

Ten or more counts support this clonotype. V is TRBV11-2 and J is TRBJ2-5; TRBD2 agrees at 8 bases. The V segment lost 5 bases and the J segment 5 bases; nucleotides outside the gene matches: 10. The CDR3 has 15 residues. CDR1 and CDR2 (germline): SGHAT, FQNNGV. CDR3 nucleotide sequence: TGTGCCAGCAGCCTGAAGCGGGAGTACGGGGAGACCCAGTACTTC. Translating it yields CASSLKREYGETQYF.

The chain links TRBV20-1 to TRBJ2-5, with D maybe TRBD1 (6 bases). The CDR3 has 12 amino acids. CDR1 is DFQATT, CDR2 SNEGSKA, per germline (reference sequence). V was trimmed by 5 bases and J by 5 bases, leaving 12 bases between them. The DNA for the CDR3 is TGCAGTGCTTATTCAGGGGCGGAGACCCAGTACTTC. Translating it yields CSAYSGAETQYF.

This clonotype was recorded many times. The V gene is TRBV3-1, the J gene TRBJ2-3, with 10 bases lining up with TRBD2. V was clipped by 1 base and J by 3 bases; unmatched bases: 4. The CDR3 runs 16 residues. Germline-derived CDR1 and CDR2 are LGHDT and YNNKEL (reference sequence). CDR3 in amino acids: CASSQGASGRTDTQYF. CDR3 in DNA: TGTGCCAGCAGCCAAGGGGCTAGCGGGAGAACAGATACGCAGTATTTT.

This clonotype was picked up many times. This sequence joins TRBV12-3 or TRBV12-4 and TRBJ2-7; D may be TRBD2 (6 bases). Trimming shortened V by 4 bases and J by 4 bases, and 14 bases separated the two germline ends. There are 14 residues in the CDR3. CDR3 region: CASSSLEGEYEQYF. Here the CDR3 DNA reads TGTGCCAGCAGTTCGCTGGAGGGTGAATACGAGCAGTACTTC.

This clonotype was counted many times. The chain has TRBV7-9 and TRBJ2-7; 7 nucleotides line up with TRBD2. The CDR3 loop spans 14 amino acids. V dropped 1 base and J dropped 3; count of bases not matched to a gene: 3. CDR1 SEHNR and CDR2 FQNEAQ come from the germline V gene (reference sequence). CDR3 nucleotides: TGTGCCAGCAGCTTAGTGGGGGAGGGCTACGAGCAGTACTTC. This sequence encodes CASSLVGEGYEQYF.

The chain employs TRBV6-2 or TRBV6-3 and TRBJ2-1; a weak D match, TRBD2 (5 bases). The germline gives CDR1 MNHEY, CDR2 SVGEGT. The CDR3 is 12 amino acids. The V end was cut by 6 bases, the J end by 7 bases, with 10 bases between. CDR3 sequence reads: CASRTILNEQFF. For the CDR3, the DNA is TGTGCCAGCAGGACTATCCTTAATGAGCAGTTCTTC.

V and J are TRBV27 and TRBJ2-7; 7 bases align to TRBD2. CDR1 is MNHEY and CDR2 is SMNVEV in the germline V gene (reference sequence). This CDR3 is built from 15 residues. J lost 4 bases, V lost 8 bases, and 14 bases had no gene match. CDR3 DNA sequence: TGTGCCAGCCGCCCCGTGGGGGGGATGGGTTACGAGCAGTACTTC. Translation: CASRPVGGMGYEQYF.

At least ten counts were recorded for this clonotype. The rearrangement joins TRBV12-3 or TRBV12-4 to TRBJ2-1; 9 nucleotides align to TRBD1. The trim removed 1 base at V and 8 bases at J, leaving 9 bases unmatched. There are 16 residues in the CDR3. The CDR3 is CASSLEIGQGFYEQFF. The CDR3 DNA reads as TGTGCCAGCAGTTTAGAGATCGGACAGGGGTTTTATGAGCAGTTCTTC.

This clonotype was recorded at least ten times. This rearrangement joins TRBV12-3 or TRBV12-4 to TRBJ2-3; D is possibly TRBD2 (7 bases). Trimming removed 9 bases at V and 2 bases at J, with 18 bases between. The CDR3 length is 15 residues. The CDR3 sequence: CASKGGGGVTDTQYF. CDR3 DNA: TGTGCCAGTAAGGGAGGGGGAGGGGTCACAGATACGCAGTATTTT.

Ten or more counts support this clonotype. This chain connects TRBV10-3 to TRBJ2-7; 9 bases agree with TRBD1. The trim removed 6 bases at V and 5 bases at J, leaving 20 bases unmatched. CDR3 size: 18 residues. Germline values: CDR1 ENHRY, CDR2 SYGVKD. The CDR3 sequence is CAISGTQLPGQGWNEQYF. CDR3 coding DNA: TGTGCCATCAGCGGAACACAACTGCCGGGACAGGGATGGAACGAGCAGTACTTC.